The 9 T cell receptor beta chains listed next were all sequenced from one sample in a study of CD8+ T cells in alopecia areata. Specified treatment: oral pan-JAK inhibitor, 5-10 mg twice daily. After isolation, RNA underwent reverse transcription to generate cDNA as the sequencing template. The protocol was immunoSEQ multiplex PCR, while the TCRdb copy is restricted to in-frame clones and leaves out a portion. The table includes fewer than 150,000 clones, around 82% detected once. The specimen was CD8+ T cells sorted from blood, collected at week 4, from a patient treated with tofacitinib. The source of these receptors is a human donor with alopecia areata.

This chain connects TRBV10-3 to TRBJ2-7; no clear D. The V gene's germline CDR1 is ENHRY and CDR2 SYGVKD. This CDR3 is built from 13 residues. V was trimmed by 10 bases and J by 4 bases, leaving 17 bases between them. CDR3 in DNA: TGTGCCACAGCTCTTGGGCACGGGTACGAGCAGTACTTC. As protein: CATALGHGYEQYF.

The chain carries TRBV23-1 and TRBJ2-7; D is unclear. TRBV23-1 falls under the ORF class, with uncertain function. The CDR3 totals 15 residues. V was pared by 0 bases and J by 0 bases, with 9 bases between. This CDR3 is CASSQSQRRSYEQYF. CDR3 nucleotide sequence: TGCGCCAGCAGTCAATCACAGCGCCGCTCCTACGAGCAGTACTTC.

The J gene is TRBJ2-3, the V gene TRBV5-6; maybe TRBD1 (6 bases). Germline V CDR1 and CDR2: SGHDT, YYEEEE. This CDR3 spans 17 amino acids. Trimming cost V 0 bases and J 0 bases, with 14 bases left between them. The chain's CDR3 is CASSLGVRTDSTDTQYF. For the CDR3, the DNA is TGTGCCAGCAGCTTGGGGGTCCGGACAGATAGCACAGATACGCAGTATTTT.

The gene calls are TRBV6-5 and TRBJ1-4, with D unclear. The germline CDR1 and CDR2 sequences are MNHEY and SVGAGI. The CDR3 runs to 14 residues. V shed 6 bases and J shed 5 bases, with 13 bases lying between them. CDR3 coding DNA: TGTGCCAGCAGCCTCGAGGGAGGGAATGAAAAACTGTTTTTT. Amino acids: CASSLEGGNEKLFF.

The chain carries TRBV6-5 and TRBJ2-5, with D possibly TRBD1 on 6 matching bases. Germline loops: CDR1 MNHEY, CDR2 SVGAGI. V lost 1 base to trimming and J lost 9 bases, with 15 bases between them. This CDR3 has 14 amino acids. CDR3 in DNA: TGTGCCAGCAGTTACTTCAGGGGAGCCGGGTCCCAGTACTTC. Its translation is CASSYFRGAGSQYF.

The J gene is TRBJ2-7, the V gene TRBV7-9; D possibly matches TRBD1 or TRBD2 (5 bases each). Germline V CDR1 and CDR2: SEHNR, FQNEAQ (reference sequence). V shed 5 bases and J shed 0 bases, with 11 bases lying between them. The CDR3 is 14 residues long. The CDR3 DNA sequence: TGTGCCAGCAGCCCGCCTGGGGGCTCCTACGAGCAGTACTTC. Protein: CASSPPGGSYEQYF.

The V gene is TRBV6-5, the J gene TRBJ1-1; unclear D gene. The CDR3 spans 15 residues. V lost 5 bases and J 5 bases, leaving 18 bases between the germline ends. Looked up from germline, CDR1 is MNHEY and CDR2 is SVGAGI. CDR3 coding DNA: TGTGCCAGCAGTCGCTTTGAGGATACGGGGACTGAAGCTTTCTTT. Amino acids: CASSRFEDTGTEAFF.

The genes are TRBV29-1 and TRBJ2-7, with TRBD1 as a possible D gene (6 bases). Per germline, CDR1 SQVTM and CDR2 ANQGSEA. Trimming cost V 7 bases and J 3 bases, with 16 bases left between them. The length of the CDR3 is 13 residues. The DNA of the CDR3 is TGCAGCGCCGCAGGGGAGTGGGGCTACGAGCAGTACTTC. Amino acid sequence: CSAAGEWGYEQYF.

Written as DNA, the CDR3 is TGTGCCAGCAGCGTCGTCCCTAGCGGGGGCTACAATGAGCAGTTCTTC. It is translated as CASSVVPSGGYNEQFF. V is TRBV9 and J is TRBJ2-1; 10 bases align to TRBD2. This CDR3 is built from 16 residues. Germline V CDR1 and CDR2: SGDLS, YYNGEE. V was clipped by 2 bases and J by 3 bases; unmatched bases: 5.